Each of the 14 T cell receptor beta chains below was sequenced from the same sample in a study of blood T cell repertoires in COVID-19. Only in-frame clones appear in the TCRdb table, and some are missing; sequencing was by immunoSEQ multiplex PCR. The table lists 65,000 to 95,000 clones, over 80% of them singletons. Material: peripheral blood. The receptor source for this set is a man older than 75 with active or convalescent COVID-19.

The V call is TRBV2, the J call TRBJ1-2, with D perhaps matching TRBD1 (6 bases). The CDR3 sequence is 14 residues long. V was cut by 0 bases and J by 7 bases, with 12 bases left in between. The V gene's germline CDR1 is SNHLY and CDR2 FYNNEI. CDR3 protein: CASSEALRDTGYTF. CDR3 in DNA: TGTGCCAGCAGTGAAGCGCTTCGGGACACTGGCTACACCTTC.

The chain employs TRBV19 and TRBJ2-1, with 9 bases fitting TRBD1. Germline V gene lookup returns CDR1 LNHDA and CDR2 SQIVND (reference sequence). The CDR3 covers 15 residues. V was clipped by 3 bases and J by 6 bases; unmatched bases: 6. The CDR3: CASSISTGGLNEQFF. The CDR3 bases are TGTGCCAGTAGTATTTCGACAGGGGGACTCAATGAGCAGTTCTTC.

This sequence joins TRBV6-5 and TRBJ1-3; D not certain. CDR1 MNHEY and CDR2 SVGAGI come from the germline V gene. The CDR3 loop spans 11 amino acids. The V end lost 6 bases, the J end lost 3 bases, and 3 bases lay between the germline ends. The chain's CDR3 is CASSLGNTIYF. In DNA, the CDR3 is TGTGCCAGCAGCCTTGGAAACACCATATATTTT.

This rearrangement joins TRBV5-3 to TRBJ2-5; 12 bases map to TRBD2. TRBV5-3 is an open reading frame, and its role is uncertain. Losses at the gene ends were 4 bases for V and 4 bases for J; bases not matched to a gene: 11. CDR3 length equals 17 residues. The CDR3 protein is CARSGPGLAGGLETQYF. As DNA, the CDR3 is TGTGCCAGAAGCGGCCCGGGACTAGCGGGCGGACTAGAGACCCAGTACTTC.

The V gene is TRBV5-6, the J gene TRBJ1-4; 8 positions agree with TRBD1. Germline V gene sequence: CDR1 SGHDT, CDR2 YYEEEE. The CDR3 sequence is 16 residues long. The V segment lost 4 bases and the J segment 7 bases; nucleotides outside the gene matches: 12. CDR3 amino acids: CASSPAGQGQGEKLFF. The CDR3, as DNA: TGTGCCAGCAGCCCCGCCGGACAGGGACAAGGTGAAAAACTGTTTTTT.

The rearrangement uses TRBV5-1 and TRBJ2-5; TRBD2 matches 9 bases. Germline-derived CDR1 and CDR2 are SGHRS and YFSETQ. The CDR3 spans 15 residues. J was trimmed by 0 bases and V by 4 bases; bases with no gene match: 4. The CDR3 sequence is CASSVLAGDQETQYF. CDR3 DNA sequence: TGCGCCAGCAGCGTATTAGCGGGGGACCAAGAGACCCAGTACTTC. The full variable domain, rest sourced from reference TRBV5-1 and TRBJ2-5, is KAGVTQTPRYLIKTRGQQVTLSCSPISGHRSVSWYQQTPGQGLQFLFEYFSETQRNKGNFPGRFSGRQFSNSRSEMNVSTLELGDSALYLCASSVLAGDQETQYFGPGTRLLVL.

The genes are TRBV19 and TRBJ1-2; no reliable D call. Trimming cost V 3 bases and J 4 bases, with 21 bases left between them. Germline assignment: CDR1 LNHDA and CDR2 SQIVND (reference sequence). The CDR3 runs to 17 residues. CDR3 loop: CASSIPRLLDRSYGYTF. The CDR3 coding sequence is TGTGCCAGTAGTATCCCTAGACTCCTGGATAGGAGCTATGGCTACACCTTC.

The chain couples TRBV21-1 to TRBJ2-1; the table's D call TRBD2 went unverified against the DNA. TRBV21-1 is recorded as a pseudogene. The CDR3 consists of 18 residues. The CDR3 bases are TGTGCCAGCAACCGACTAGCGGGGGTACCCAGCTCCTACAATGAGCAGTTCTTC. Translating gives CASNRLAGVPSSYNEQFF.

The rearrangement joins TRBV7-9 to TRBJ1-4; 12 nucleotides match TRBD1. J gave up 8 bases and V 5 bases, and 3 bases lay outside the gene matches. Germline CDR1 reads SEHNR; CDR2 reads FQNEAQ (reference sequence). CDR3 length: 14 amino acids. The CDR3 reads CASSGGQGAEKLFF. The CDR3 nucleotides read TGTGCCAGCAGCGGGGGACAGGGGGCAGAAAAACTGTTTTTT. The whole variable domain, filled in from reference TRBV7-9 and TRBJ1-4, reads DTGVSQNPRHKITKRGQNVTFRCDPISEHNRLYWYRQTLGQGPEFLTYFQNEAQLEKSRLLSDRFSAERPKGSFSTLEIQRTEQGDSAMYLCASSGGQGAEKLFFGSGTQLSVL.

The chain carries TRBV29-1 and TRBJ2-3; D is possibly TRBD1 (5 bases). Germline V gene lookup returns CDR1 SQVTM and CDR2 ANQGSEA. V was trimmed by 3 bases and J by 0 bases, leaving 10 bases between them. CDR3 length: 14 amino acids. CDR3 bases: TGCAGCGTTGAGCGTCAGGGAAGCACAGATACGCAGTATTTT. Translation gives CSVERQGSTDTQYF.

The chain has TRBV5-1 and TRBJ2-5; 8 bases line up with TRBD1. Germline-derived CDR1 and CDR2 are SGHRS and YFSETQ. Trimming took 5 bases from V and 5 from J; bases not matched to a gene: 5. The CDR3 has 13 amino acids. CDR3 region: CASRTTGAETQYF. CDR3 bases: TGCGCCAGCAGAACGACAGGGGCGGAGACCCAGTACTTC.

This chain uses TRBV11-3 with TRBJ2-1; no definite D call. Per germline, CDR1 SGHNT and CDR2 YENEEA. The CDR3 runs to 13 residues. With 0 bases removed from V and 6 bases from J, the gap between germline ends came to 6 bases. The CDR3 DNA sequence: TGTGCCAGCAGCTTAGAATCTTTCAATGAGCAGTTCTTC. Its protein product is CASSLESFNEQFF.

In DNA, the CDR3 is TGTGCCAGCAGTGCCGCTAGCGGGAGGGAAGATACGCAGTATTTT. Amino acids: CASSAASGREDTQYF. The rearrangement uses TRBV25-1 and TRBJ2-3, with 12 nucleotides matching TRBD2. In germline, CDR1 is MGHDK, CDR2 SYGVNS. The CDR3 loop spans 15 amino acids. With V trimmed by 4 bases and J by 5 bases, 4 bases remained unmatched.

J is TRBJ2-3 and V is TRBV27, with TRBD1 identical over 7 bases. Germline V lookup: CDR1 MNHEY, CDR2 SMNVEV (reference sequence). CDR3 length: 17 amino acids. With V trimmed by 5 bases and J by 3 bases, 14 bases remained unmatched. The DNA of the CDR3 is TGTGCCAGCAGTCCCCCCCCAACAGGGGTTAGAACAGATACGCAGTATTTT. It is translated as CASSPPPTGVRTDTQYF.